This is a list of T cell receptor beta chains from one sample in a study of spatial heterogeneity in lung cancer. TCRdb reprocessed the 5' RACE reads with MiXCR, giving one entry per CDR3 protein. The sample shows approximately 44,000 distinct CDR3 sequences, about 12% of them seen only once. The sequenced sample was PBMCs, obtained at surgery. These receptors were obtained from a female donor with early-stage non-small cell lung cancer. Each CDR3 is given with its conserved first and last residue. D genes are given only for firm matches. The size entry is marked missing in some rows and otherwise reads once, few, many or a size class.

J	V	size	D	DNA	CDR3
TRBJ2-1	TRBV19	NA	TRBD2	TGTGCCACTAGCGGGGACGGTTCCTACAATGAGCAGTTCTTC	CATSGDGSYNEQFF
TRBJ1-2	TRBV7-9	many	TRBD1	TGTGCCAGCAGCACGGGACAGAGATATGGCTACACCTTC	CASSTGQRYGYTF
TRBJ1-5	TRBV6-2/TRBV6-3	NA	TRBD1	TGTGCCAGCAGTTACGGGACAGGGGGCAGTCAGCCCCAGCATTTT	CASSYGTGGSQPQHF
TRBJ1-1	TRBV29-1	NA	NA	TGCAGCGTCGCCGACAGCCCGAACACTGAAGCTTTCTTT	CSVADSPNTEAFF
TRBJ2-2	TRBV5-1	many	NA	TGCGCCAGCAGCTTGGCCGCCAACACCGGGGAGCTGTTTTTT	CASSLAANTGELFF
TRBJ1-4	TRBV6-5	NA	TRBD1	TGTGCCAGCAGTTACCATCTGACAGGGACTGAAAAACTGTTTTTT	CASSYHLTGTEKLFF
TRBJ1-2	TRBV5-1	many	TRBD1	TGCGCCAGCAGCATGGGACAGGGAGATGGCTACACCTTC	CASSMGQGDGYTF
TRBJ1-5	TRBV12-3/TRBV12-4	few	NA	TGTGCCAGCAGTGCCCCCGGAAAGCCCCAGCATTTT	CASSAPGKPQHF
TRBJ1-1	TRBV5-6	few	NA	TGTGCCAGCAGCTTGGCGGGCAGGGGCACTGAAGCTTTCTTT	CASSLAGRGTEAFF
TRBJ2-5	TRBV5-1	many	NA	TGCGCCAGCAGCTGGGACCAAGAGACCCAGTACTTC	CASSWDQETQYF
TRBJ1-2	TRBV12-5	NA	NA	TGTGCTAGTGGTTTCGGGGGCAATGGCTACACCTTC	CASGFGGNGYTF
TRBJ1-3	TRBV19	once	TRBD1	TGTGCCAGTAGTATCCCCGGGACAGGGTCTGGAAACACCATATATTTT	CASSIPGTGSGNTIYF
TRBJ1-1	TRBV5-4	NA	NA	TGTGCCAGCAGCAAAGGACTCCAGAACACTGAAGCTTTCTTT	CASSKGLQNTEAFF
TRBJ2-7	TRBV27	NA	NA	TGTGCCAGCAGTTTATCGCAGGGGACCTACGAGCAGTACTTC	CASSLSQGTYEQYF
TRBJ2-3	TRBV12-3/TRBV12-4	few	TRBD2	TGTGCCAGCAGCCTAGCGGTGAGGACAGATACGCAGTATTTT	CASSLAVRTDTQYF
TRBJ2-3	TRBV7-3	few	NA	TGTGCCAGCAGCTTAGGGGTCACAGATACGCAGTATTTT	CASSLGVTDTQYF
TRBJ2-7	TRBV25-1	few	TRBD1	TGTGCCAGCATGGGGCCCGGGACAGGGGTATACGAGCAGTACTTC	CASMGPGTGVYEQYF
TRBJ1-2	TRBV19	NA	TRBD1	TGTGCCAGCTACCGACAGGGTGGAGGCTACACCTTC	CASYRQGGGYTF
TRBJ2-5	TRBV5-1	few	TRBD2	TGCGCCAGCAGCCCAGCCCGGGGGGGCCAAGAGACCCAGTACTTC	CASSPARGGQETQYF
TRBJ2-5	TRBV2	many	NA	TGTGCCAGCAGCCTCAAGGGGGAGCTAGCCCAGTACTTC	CASSLKGELAQYF
TRBJ1-6	TRBV6-1	NA	TRBD1	TGTGCCAGCAGTGGGGCCGGACAGGGGGAATCACCCCTCCACTTT	CASSGAGQGESPLHF
TRBJ2-3	TRBV28	many	NA	TGTGCCAGCGACCCAAGGGGCCGCACAGATACGCAGTATTTT	CASDPRGRTDTQYF
TRBJ2-7	TRBV6-5	NA	NA	TGTGCCAGCAGTTACGGCACACCGGGTGGCGAGCAGTACTTC	CASSYGTPGGEQYF
TRBJ2-3	TRBV6-2/TRBV6-3	NA	NA	TGTGCCAGCTCCGATACAGGGTTCACAGATACGCAGTATTTT	CASSDTGFTDTQYF
TRBJ1-3	TRBV3-1	NA	NA	TGTGCCAGCAGCCAAGAGCCCGGGAGCTCTGGAAACACCATATATTTT	CASSQEPGSSGNTIYF
TRBJ1-2	TRBV30	many	NA	TGTGCCTGGAGTGTACGTTCAGGGCGGGGATTTTATGGCTACACCTTC	CAWSVRSGRGFYGYTF
TRBJ2-5	TRBV11-2	NA	NA	TGTGCCAGCAGCCCAGACAGGTCAGAGACCCAGTACTTC	CASSPDRSETQYF
TRBJ2-1	TRBV7-2	NA	NA	TGTGCCAGCAGCTTAGAGATCCGTGGTGCTGAGCAGTTCTTC	CASSLEIRGAEQFF
TRBJ1-4	TRBV5-6	NA	NA	TGTGCCAGCAGCCCTCGAGGGGTAGCCTGGGAGAGTGAAAAACTGTTTTTT	CASSPRGVAWESEKLFF
TRBJ2-2	TRBV7-2	NA	TRBD2	TGTGCCAGCAGCTTAGCGCAACTAGCGGGACACACCGGGGAGCTGTTTTTT	CASSLAQLAGHTGELFF
TRBJ2-7	TRBV13	NA	NA	TGTGCCAGCAGCAGAGGGACTTCAGGGGAGCAGTACTTC	CASSRGTSGEQYF
TRBJ1-4	TRBV12-5	few	NA	TGTGCTAGTGGTTCTGGACAGCTGAATGAAAAACTGTTTTTT	CASGSGQLNEKLFF
TRBJ1-2	TRBV6-6	many	NA	TGTGCCAGCAGGCACCTCTCCGGGGCTGATGGCTACACCTTC	CASRHLSGADGYTF
TRBJ2-6	TRBV6-2/TRBV6-3	many	NA	TGTGCCAGCGGAGTAGTGGGCACTGGGGCCAACGTCCTGACTTTC	CASGVVGTGANVLTF
TRBJ2-4	TRBV7-2	many	NA	TGTGCCAGCATCCCTCCCTCGGGCAGGGACATTCAGTACTTC	CASIPPSGRDIQYF
TRBJ2-5	TRBV7-2	NA	NA	TGTGCCAGCAGCCGACCCGACAGCCCCCAAGAGACCCAGTACTTC	CASSRPDSPQETQYF
TRBJ2-5	TRBV11-2	few	TRBD1	TGTGCCAGCAGCCCGGGACAGGGGCGGGAGACCCAGTACTTC	CASSPGQGRETQYF
TRBJ2-1	TRBV7-8	NA	TRBD1	TGTGCCAGCAGCGCCTACAGGGGGCTAGGGAATGAGCAGTTCTTC	CASSAYRGLGNEQFF
TRBJ2-6	TRBV7-2	many	NA	TGTGCCAGCAGCTTAGTTCTCTCTGGGGCCAACGTCCTGACTTTC	CASSLVLSGANVLTF
TRBJ1-4	TRBV5-1	NA	NA	TGCGCCAGCAGCTGGTCCCAGGGTGGCGAAAAACTGTTTTTT	CASSWSQGGEKLFF
TRBJ2-5	TRBV29-1	NA	NA	TGCAGCGTTGAGTCCAGGACAAGTAGGACCCAGTACTTC	CSVESRTSRTQYF
TRBJ1-1	TRBV5-4	many	NA	TGTGCCAGCAGCTTGAAGGCAGACATGGGGAACACTGAAGCTTTCTTT	CASSLKADMGNTEAFF
TRBJ2-3	TRBV2	NA	NA	TGTGCCAGCAGTAGAGATACGCAGTATTTT	CASSRDTQYF
TRBJ2-2	TRBV6-1	few	NA	TGTGCCAGCAGTGAACAGAAGAACACCGGGGAGCTGTTTTTT	CASSEQKNTGELFF
TRBJ2-3	TRBV5-1	NA	TRBD2	TGCGCCAGCAGCTTGTGGTCGAGCGGGGGGAGGACAGATACGCAGTATTTT	CASSLWSSGGRTDTQYF
TRBJ1-2	TRBV5-1	few	TRBD1	TGCGCCAGCAGCAAACCTCCGGGACAGTCCGCTAACTATGGCTACACCTTC	CASSKPPGQSANYGYTF